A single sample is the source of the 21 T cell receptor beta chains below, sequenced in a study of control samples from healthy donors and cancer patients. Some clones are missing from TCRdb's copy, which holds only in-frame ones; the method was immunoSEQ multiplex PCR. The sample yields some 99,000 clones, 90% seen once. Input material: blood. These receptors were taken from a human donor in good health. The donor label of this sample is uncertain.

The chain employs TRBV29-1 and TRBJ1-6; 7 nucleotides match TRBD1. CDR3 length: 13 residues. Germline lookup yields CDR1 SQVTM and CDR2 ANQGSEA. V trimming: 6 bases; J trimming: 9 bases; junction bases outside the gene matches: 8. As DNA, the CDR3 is TGCAGCGTAGGGGACAGCGAGCTTTCACCCCTCCACTTT. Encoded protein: CSVGDSELSPLHF.

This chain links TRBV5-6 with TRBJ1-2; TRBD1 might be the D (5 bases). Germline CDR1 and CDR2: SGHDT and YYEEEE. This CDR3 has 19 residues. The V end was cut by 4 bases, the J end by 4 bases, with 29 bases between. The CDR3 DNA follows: TGTGCCAGCAGCCCACCTAGACAGCACACCCCATCCAGGCGCTATGGCTACACCTTC. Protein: CASSPPRQHTPSRRYGYTF.

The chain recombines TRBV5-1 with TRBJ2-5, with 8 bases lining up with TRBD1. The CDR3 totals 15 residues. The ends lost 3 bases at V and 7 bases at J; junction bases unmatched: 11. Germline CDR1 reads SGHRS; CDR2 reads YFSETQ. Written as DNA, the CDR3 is TGCGCCAGCAGCTCACGGTCAGGGGGCGAAGGGACCCAGTACTTC. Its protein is CASSSRSGGEGTQYF.

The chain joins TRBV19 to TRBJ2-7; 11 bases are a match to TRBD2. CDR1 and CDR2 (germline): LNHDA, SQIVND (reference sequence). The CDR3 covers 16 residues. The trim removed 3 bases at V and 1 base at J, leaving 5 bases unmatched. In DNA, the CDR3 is TGTGCCAGTAGTATGTCAACTAGCGGGGGTTCCTACGAGCAGTACTTC. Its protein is CASSMSTSGGSYEQYF.

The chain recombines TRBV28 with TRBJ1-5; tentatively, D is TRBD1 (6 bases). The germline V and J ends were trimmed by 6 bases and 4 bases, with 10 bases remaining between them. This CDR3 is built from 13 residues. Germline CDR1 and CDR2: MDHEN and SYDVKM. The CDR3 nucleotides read TGTGCCAGCAGCCGAACAGGGAATCAGCCCCAGCATTTT. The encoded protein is CASSRTGNQPQHF.

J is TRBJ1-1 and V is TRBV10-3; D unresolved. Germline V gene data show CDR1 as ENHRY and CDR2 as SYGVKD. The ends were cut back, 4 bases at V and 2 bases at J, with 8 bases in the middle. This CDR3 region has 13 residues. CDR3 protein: CAISGPANTEAFF. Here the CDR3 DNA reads TGTGCCATCAGTGGACCTGCTAACACTGAAGCTTTCTTT.

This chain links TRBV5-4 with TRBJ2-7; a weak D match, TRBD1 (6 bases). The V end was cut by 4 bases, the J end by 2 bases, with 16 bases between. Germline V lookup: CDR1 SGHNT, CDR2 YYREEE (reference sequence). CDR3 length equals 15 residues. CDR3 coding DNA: TGTGCCAGCAGCGATGGGACAAATCGGGCCTACGAGCAGTACTTC. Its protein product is CASSDGTNRAYEQYF.

DNA for the CDR3: TGCGCCAGCAGCACGGGGACAGGAAACTCCTACAATGAGCAGTTCTTC. It specifies CASSTGTGNSYNEQFF. The rearrangement uses TRBV5-1 and TRBJ2-1; 8 bases match TRBD1. Germline V gives CDR1 SGHRS, CDR2 YFSETQ. V lost 4 bases and J lost 0; bases outside the gene matches: 6. This CDR3 spans 16 amino acids.

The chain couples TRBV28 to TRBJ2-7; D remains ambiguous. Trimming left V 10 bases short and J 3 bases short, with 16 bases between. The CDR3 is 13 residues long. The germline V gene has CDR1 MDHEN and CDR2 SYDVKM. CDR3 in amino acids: CATTGSIVYEQYF. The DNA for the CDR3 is TGTGCCACGACCGGGTCAATCGTCTACGAGCAGTACTTC.

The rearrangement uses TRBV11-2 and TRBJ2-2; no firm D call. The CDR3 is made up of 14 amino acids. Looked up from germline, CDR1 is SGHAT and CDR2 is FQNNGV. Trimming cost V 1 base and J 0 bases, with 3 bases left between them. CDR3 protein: CASSLGPNTGELFF. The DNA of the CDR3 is TGTGCCAGCAGCTTAGGCCCGAACACCGGGGAGCTGTTTTTT. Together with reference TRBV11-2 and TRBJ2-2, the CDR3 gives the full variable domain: EAGVAQSPRYKIIEKRQSVAFWCNPISGHATLYWYQQILGQGPKLLIQFQNNGVVDDSQLPKDRFSAERLKGVDSTLKIQPAKLEDSAVYLCASSLGPNTGELFFGEGSRLTVL.

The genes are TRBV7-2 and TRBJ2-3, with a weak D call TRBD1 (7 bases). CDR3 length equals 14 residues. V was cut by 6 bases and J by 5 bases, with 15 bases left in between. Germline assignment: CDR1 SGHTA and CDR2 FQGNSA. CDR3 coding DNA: TGTGCCAGCAGACTACCGCAGGGGGGAGATACGCAGTATTTT. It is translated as CASRLPQGGDTQYF.

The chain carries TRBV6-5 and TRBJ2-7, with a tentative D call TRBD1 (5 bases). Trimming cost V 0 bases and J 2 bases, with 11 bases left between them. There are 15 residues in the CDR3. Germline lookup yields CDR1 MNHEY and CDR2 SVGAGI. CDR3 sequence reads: CASSYSAGWAYEQYF. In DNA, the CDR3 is TGTGCCAGCAGTTACTCGGCAGGGTGGGCCTACGAGCAGTACTTC.

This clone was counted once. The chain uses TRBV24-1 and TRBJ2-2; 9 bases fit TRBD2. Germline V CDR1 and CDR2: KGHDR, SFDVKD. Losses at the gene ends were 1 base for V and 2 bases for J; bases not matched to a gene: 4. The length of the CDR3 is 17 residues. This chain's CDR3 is CATSDFRGGANTGELFF. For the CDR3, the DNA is TGTGCCACCAGTGATTTCCGCGGGGGGGCCAACACCGGGGAGCTGTTTTTT.

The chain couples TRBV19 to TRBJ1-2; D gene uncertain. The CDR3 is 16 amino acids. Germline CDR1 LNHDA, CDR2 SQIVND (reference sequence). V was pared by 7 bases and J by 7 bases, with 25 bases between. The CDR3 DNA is TGTGCCAGTAACGCCCCATCAGAACCCCATTCAGGTGGCTACACCTTC. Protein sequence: CASNAPSEPHSGGYTF. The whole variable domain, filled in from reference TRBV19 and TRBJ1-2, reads DGGITQSPKYLFRKEGQNVTLSCEQNLNHDAMYWYRQDPGQGLRLIYYSQIVNDFQKGDIAEGYSVSREKKESFPLTVTSAQKNPTAFYLCASNAPSEPHSGGYTFGSGTRLTVV.

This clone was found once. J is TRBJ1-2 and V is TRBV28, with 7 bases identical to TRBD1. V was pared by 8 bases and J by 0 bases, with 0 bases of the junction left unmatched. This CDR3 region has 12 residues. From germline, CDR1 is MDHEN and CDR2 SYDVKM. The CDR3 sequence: CASGQANYGYTF. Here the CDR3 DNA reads TGTGCCAGCGGACAGGCTAACTATGGCTACACCTTC.

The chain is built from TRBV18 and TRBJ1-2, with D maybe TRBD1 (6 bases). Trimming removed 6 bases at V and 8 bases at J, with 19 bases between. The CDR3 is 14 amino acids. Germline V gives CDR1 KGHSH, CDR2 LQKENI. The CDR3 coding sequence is TGTGCCAGCTCTATAAACAGGGATTCAAGCGGCTACACCTTC. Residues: CASSINRDSSGYTF. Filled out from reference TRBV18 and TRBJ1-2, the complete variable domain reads NAGVMQNPRHLVRRRGQEARLRCSPMKGHSHVYWYRQLPEEGLKFMVYLQKENIIDESGMPKERFSAEFPKEGPSILRIQQVVRGDSAAYFCASSINRDSSGYTFGSGTRLTVV.

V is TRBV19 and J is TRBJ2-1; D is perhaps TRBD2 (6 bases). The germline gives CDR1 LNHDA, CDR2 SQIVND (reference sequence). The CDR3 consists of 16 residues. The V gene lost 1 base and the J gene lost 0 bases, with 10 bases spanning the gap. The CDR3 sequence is CASSIARGSSYNEQFF. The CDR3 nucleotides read TGTGCCAGTAGTATAGCTCGGGGGTCCTCCTACAATGAGCAGTTCTTC. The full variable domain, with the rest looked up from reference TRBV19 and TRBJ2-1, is DGGITQSPKYLFRKEGQNVTLSCEQNLNHDAMYWYRQDPGQGLRLIYYSQIVNDFQKGDIAEGYSVSREKKESFPLTVTSAQKNPTAFYLCASSIARGSSYNEQFFGPGTRLTVL.

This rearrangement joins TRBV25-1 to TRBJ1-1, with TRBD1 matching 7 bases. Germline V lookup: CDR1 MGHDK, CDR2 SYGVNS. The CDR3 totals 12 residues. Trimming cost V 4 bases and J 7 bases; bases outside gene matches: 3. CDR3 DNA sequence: TGTGCCAGCAGTGCACAGGGGATTGAAGCTTTCTTT. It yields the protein CASSAQGIEAFF.

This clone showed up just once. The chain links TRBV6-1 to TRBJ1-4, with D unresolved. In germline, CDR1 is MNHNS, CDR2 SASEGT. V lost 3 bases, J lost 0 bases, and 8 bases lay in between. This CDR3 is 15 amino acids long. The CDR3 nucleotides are TGTGCCAGCAGTGAGGGCCATCCAACTAATGAAAAACTGTTTTTT. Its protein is CASSEGHPTNEKLFF.

The CDR3 spells CASRQVQGSNQPQHF. CDR3 DNA: TGTGCCAGCCGACAAGTACAGGGAAGCAATCAGCCCCAGCATTTT. The chain recombines TRBV28 with TRBJ1-5; D is perhaps TRBD1 (6 bases). CDR1 MDHEN and CDR2 SYDVKM come from the germline V gene. There are 15 residues in the CDR3. Between the trimmed V and J ends, which lost 8 bases and 1 base, there was a span of 15 bases.

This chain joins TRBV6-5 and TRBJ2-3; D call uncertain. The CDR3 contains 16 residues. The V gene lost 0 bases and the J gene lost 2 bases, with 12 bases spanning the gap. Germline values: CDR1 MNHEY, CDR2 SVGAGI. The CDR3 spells CASSYSPGYLTDTQYF. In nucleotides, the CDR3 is TGTGCCAGCAGTTACTCACCCGGGTACCTCACAGATACGCAGTATTTT.